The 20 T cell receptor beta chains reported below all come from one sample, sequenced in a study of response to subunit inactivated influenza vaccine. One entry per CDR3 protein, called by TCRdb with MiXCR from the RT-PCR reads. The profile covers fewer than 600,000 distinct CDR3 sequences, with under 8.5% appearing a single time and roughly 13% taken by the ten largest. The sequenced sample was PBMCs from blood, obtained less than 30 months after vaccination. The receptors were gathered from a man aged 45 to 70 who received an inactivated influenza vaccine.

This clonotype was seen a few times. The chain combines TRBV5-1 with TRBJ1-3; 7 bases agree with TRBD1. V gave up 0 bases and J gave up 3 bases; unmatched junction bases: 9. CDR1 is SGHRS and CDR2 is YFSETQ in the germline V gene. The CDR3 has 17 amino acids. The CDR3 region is CASSLAHAGTVGNTIYF. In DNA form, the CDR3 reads TGCGCCAGCAGCTTGGCACACGCCGGGACAGTTGGAAACACCATATATTTT.

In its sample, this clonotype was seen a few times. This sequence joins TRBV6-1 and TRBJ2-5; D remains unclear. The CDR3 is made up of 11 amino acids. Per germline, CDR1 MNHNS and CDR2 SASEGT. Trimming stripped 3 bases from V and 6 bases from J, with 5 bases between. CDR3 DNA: TGTGCCAGCAGTGAGACAAAGACCCAGTACTTC. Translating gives CASSETKTQYF.

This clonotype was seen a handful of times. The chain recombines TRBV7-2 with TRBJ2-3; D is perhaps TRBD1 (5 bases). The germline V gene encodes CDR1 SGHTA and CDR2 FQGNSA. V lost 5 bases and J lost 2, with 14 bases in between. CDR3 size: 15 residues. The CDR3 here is CASSPPGRVTDTQYF. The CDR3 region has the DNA TGTGCCAGCAGCCCGCCCGGCAGGGTCACAGATACGCAGTATTTT.

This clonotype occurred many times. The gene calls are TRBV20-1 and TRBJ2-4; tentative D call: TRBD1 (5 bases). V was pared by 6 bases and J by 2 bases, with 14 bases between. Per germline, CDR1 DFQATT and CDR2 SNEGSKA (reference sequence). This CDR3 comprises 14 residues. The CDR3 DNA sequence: TGCAGTGCCCCGGACACACCCCCCAAAAACATTCAGTACTTC. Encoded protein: CSAPDTPPKNIQYF.

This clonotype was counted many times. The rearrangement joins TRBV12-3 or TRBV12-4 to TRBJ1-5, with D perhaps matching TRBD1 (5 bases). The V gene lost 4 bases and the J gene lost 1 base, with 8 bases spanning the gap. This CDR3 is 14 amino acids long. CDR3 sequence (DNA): TGTGCCAGCAGTTCCCGGGACAGCAATCAGCCCCAGCATTTT. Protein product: CASSSRDSNQPQHF.

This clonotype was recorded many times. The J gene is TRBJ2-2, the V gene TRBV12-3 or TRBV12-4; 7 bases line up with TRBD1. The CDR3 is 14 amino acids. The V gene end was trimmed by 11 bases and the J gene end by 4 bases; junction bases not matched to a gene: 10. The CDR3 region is CAGTDRVGTGELFF. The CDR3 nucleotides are TGTGCCGGAACAGACAGGGTGGGCACCGGGGAGCTGTTTTTT.

DNA for the CDR3: TGTGCCAGCAGCTTGAATTTAGGGTCGATCTCTAGCTCTGGGGCCAACGTCCTGACTTTC. Amino acid sequence: CASSLNLGSISSSGANVLTF. J is TRBJ2-6 and V is TRBV5-6; no clear D gene. CDR1 and CDR2 (germline): SGHDT, YYEEEE. V was shortened by 1 base and J by 0 bases, with 20 bases between the two germline ends. This CDR3 is built from 20 residues. Complete variable domain (other parts from reference TRBV5-6 and TRBJ2-6): DAGVTQSPTHLIKTRGQQVTLRCSPKSGHDTVSWYQQALGQGPQFIFQYYEEEERQRGNFPDRFSGHQFPNYSSELNVNALLLGDSALYLCASSLNLGSISSSGANVLTFGAGSRLTVL.

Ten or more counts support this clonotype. The CDR3 DNA is TGCGCCAGCAGCCCAGGTAGCGGGAGGGCCACCCATGAGCAGTTCTTC. Translating gives CASSPGSGRATHEQFF. V gene TRBV5-1 combines with J gene TRBJ2-1; 11 nucleotides align to TRBD2. This CDR3 region has 16 residues. J gave up 8 bases and V 4 bases, and 11 bases lay outside the gene matches. Germline V gene data show CDR1 as SGHRS and CDR2 as YFSETQ.

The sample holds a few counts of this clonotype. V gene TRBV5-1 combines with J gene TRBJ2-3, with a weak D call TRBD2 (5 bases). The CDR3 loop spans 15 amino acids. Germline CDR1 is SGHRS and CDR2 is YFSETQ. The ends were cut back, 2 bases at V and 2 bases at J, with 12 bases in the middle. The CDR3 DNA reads TGCGCCAGCAGCTTAATGACGGGGAACACAGATACGCAGTATTTT. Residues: CASSLMTGNTDTQYF.

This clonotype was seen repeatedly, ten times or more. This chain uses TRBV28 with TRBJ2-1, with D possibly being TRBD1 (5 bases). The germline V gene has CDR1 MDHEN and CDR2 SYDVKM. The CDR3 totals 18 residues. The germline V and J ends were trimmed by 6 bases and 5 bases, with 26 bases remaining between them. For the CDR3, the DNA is TGTGCCAGCAGCCCCATCACCCCCCAGGGAACTACTGACAATGAGCAGTTCTTC. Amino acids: CASSPITPQGTTDNEQFF.

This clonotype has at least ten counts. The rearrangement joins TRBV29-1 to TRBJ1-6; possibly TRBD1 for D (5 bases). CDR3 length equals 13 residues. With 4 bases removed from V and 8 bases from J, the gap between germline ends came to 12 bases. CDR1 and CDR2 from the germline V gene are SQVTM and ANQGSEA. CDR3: CSVAQGVDSPLHF. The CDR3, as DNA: TGCAGCGTTGCTCAGGGAGTCGATTCACCCCTCCACTTT.

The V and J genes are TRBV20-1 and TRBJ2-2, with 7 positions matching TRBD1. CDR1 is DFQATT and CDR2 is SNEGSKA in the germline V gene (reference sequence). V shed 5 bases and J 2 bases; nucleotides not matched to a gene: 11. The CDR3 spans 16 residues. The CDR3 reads CSAGAPGTANTGELFF. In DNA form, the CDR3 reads TGCAGTGCTGGCGCACCAGGGACAGCAAACACCGGGGAGCTGTTTTTT.

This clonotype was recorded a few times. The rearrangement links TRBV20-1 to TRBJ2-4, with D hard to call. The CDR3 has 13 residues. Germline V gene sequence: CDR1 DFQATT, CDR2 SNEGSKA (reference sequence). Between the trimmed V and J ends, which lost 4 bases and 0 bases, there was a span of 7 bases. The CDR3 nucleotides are TGCAGTGCTACCGAAGTAGCCAAAAACATTCAGTACTTC. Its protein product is CSATEVAKNIQYF.

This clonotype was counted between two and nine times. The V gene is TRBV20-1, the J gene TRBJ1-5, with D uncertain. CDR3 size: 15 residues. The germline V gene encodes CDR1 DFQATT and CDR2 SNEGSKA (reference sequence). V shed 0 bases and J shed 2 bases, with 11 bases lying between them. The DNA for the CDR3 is TGCAGTGCTAGAGATCGGGGTCGGGGCAATCAGCCCCAGCATTTT. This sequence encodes CSARDRGRGNQPQHF.

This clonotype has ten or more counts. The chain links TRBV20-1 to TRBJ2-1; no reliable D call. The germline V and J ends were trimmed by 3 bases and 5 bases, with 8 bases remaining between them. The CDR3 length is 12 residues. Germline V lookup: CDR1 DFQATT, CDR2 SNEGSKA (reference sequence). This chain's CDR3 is CSASGLNNEQFF. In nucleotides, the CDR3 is TGCAGTGCTAGCGGGCTGAACAATGAGCAGTTCTTC.

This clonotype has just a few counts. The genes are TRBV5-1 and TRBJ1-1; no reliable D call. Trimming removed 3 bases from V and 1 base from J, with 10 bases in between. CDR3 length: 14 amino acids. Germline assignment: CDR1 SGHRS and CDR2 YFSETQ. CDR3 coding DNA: TGCGCCAGCAGCTCTGGACGGGAGAACACTGAAGCTTTCTTT. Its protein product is CASSSGRENTEAFF.

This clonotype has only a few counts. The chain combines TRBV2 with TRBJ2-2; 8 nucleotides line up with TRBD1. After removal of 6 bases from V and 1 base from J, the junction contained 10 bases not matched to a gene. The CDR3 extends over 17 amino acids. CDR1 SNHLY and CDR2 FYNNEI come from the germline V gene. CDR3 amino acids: CASSESTGALNTGELFF. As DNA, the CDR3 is TGTGCCAGCAGCGAGTCGACAGGGGCCTTGAACACCGGGGAGCTGTTTTTT.

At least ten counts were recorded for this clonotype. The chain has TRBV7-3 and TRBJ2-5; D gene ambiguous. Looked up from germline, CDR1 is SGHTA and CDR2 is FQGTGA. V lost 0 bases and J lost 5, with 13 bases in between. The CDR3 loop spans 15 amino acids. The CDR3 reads CASSLTGGVEETQYF. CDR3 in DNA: TGTGCCAGCAGCTTAACCGGCGGAGTCGAGGAGACCCAGTACTTC.

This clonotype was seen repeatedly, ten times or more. CDR3 loop: CASSPRRAKNIQYF. The CDR3 DNA is TGTGCCAGCAGCCCCCGACGAGCCAAAAACATTCAGTACTTC. The chain joins TRBV6-1 to TRBJ2-4; unclear D gene. Germline CDR1 is MNHNS and CDR2 is SASEGT. The length of the CDR3 is 14 residues. Trimming took off 6 bases at V and 0 bases at J, with 9 bases between the two ends.

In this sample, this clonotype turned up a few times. This CDR3 is CASSFGGGGEAFF. DNA of the CDR3: TGTGCCAGCAGCTTCGGAGGGGGTGGTGAAGCTTTCTTT. This chain connects TRBV7-6 to TRBJ1-1, with a weak D call TRBD1 (6 bases). The CDR3 length is 13 residues. Between the trimmed V and J ends, which lost 3 bases and 7 bases, there was a span of 12 bases. Germline V gene sequence: CDR1 SGHVS, CDR2 FNYEAQ.